Below are 10 T cell receptor beta chains sequenced from a single sample in a study of T cell repertoires in cytomegalovirus infection (dated by TCRdb to about 2019). These reads were obtained on an Illumina HiSeq 1500. TCRdb ran its own pipeline on the public reads, namely fastp trimming at Q25 and MiXCR clone calling, and kept in-frame beta chains. Rows matching on CDR3 protein sequence are summarized as one entry with the most common DNA and genes. Counted in this sample were 200,000 or so distinct CDR3 sequences; approximately 19% of them appeared once. The ten largest account for 2.5% to 3% of the sample. The source material was PBMCs. Receptors originate from a human donor in good health (CMV status not recorded). Some clones in this sample may be carry-over from other donors' samples.

This clonotype appeared a few times. The rearrangement joins TRBV29-1 to TRBJ2-5; D is ambiguous. The CDR3 runs 14 residues. V lost 0 bases and J lost 5, with 13 bases in between. Germline V CDR1 and CDR2: SQVTM, ANQGSEA. In nucleotides, the CDR3 is TGCAGCGTTGAAGATCGGACCCCCCGGGAGACCCAGTACTTC. As protein: CSVEDRTPRETQYF.

This clonotype was seen many times. The chain is built from TRBV7-2 and TRBJ2-5, with TRBD2 matching 7 bases. The CDR3 runs to 15 residues. Germline assignment: CDR1 SGHTA and CDR2 FQGNSA. With V trimmed by 2 bases and J by 4 bases, 7 bases remained unmatched. Here the CDR3 reads CASSLSGTLRETQYF. The CDR3 nucleotides are TGTGCCAGCAGCTTAAGCGGGACTTTAAGAGAGACCCAGTACTTC.

The sample holds many counts of this clonotype. This chain uses TRBV7-8 with TRBJ2-1; 9 bases align to TRBD2. V lost 2 bases to trimming and J lost 10 bases; unmatched junction nucleotides: 12. The CDR3 contains 16 residues. CDR1 SGHVS and CDR2 FQNEAQ come from the germline V gene. CDR3 amino acids: CASSLTDSGRTDEQFF. CDR3 bases: TGTGCCAGCAGCTTAACGGATAGCGGGAGAACGGACGAGCAGTTCTTC.

There are a few counts of this clonotype. The CDR3 nucleotides are TGTGCCAGCAGTTCCGGACAGGGTGACGAGCAGTACTTC. Residues: CASSSGQGDEQYF. The chain links TRBV28 to TRBJ2-7; 8 nucleotides agree with TRBD1. Per germline, CDR1 MDHEN and CDR2 SYDVKM. The CDR3 spans 13 residues. V was clipped by 4 bases and J by 5 bases; unmatched bases: 4.

V is TRBV15 and J is TRBJ1-1; D is perhaps TRBD1 (6 bases). CDR1 and CDR2 (germline): LNHNV, YYDKDF (reference sequence). The CDR3 covers 16 residues. The V and J ends lost 6 bases and 4 bases respectively, with 21 bases between them. The CDR3 protein is CATSIDGQGLSTEAFF. CDR3 in DNA: TGTGCCACCAGTATAGACGGGCAGGGGCTGAGCACTGAAGCTTTCTTT.

The table lists this clonotype with a few counts. This sequence joins TRBV4-3 and TRBJ2-4; 10 bases match TRBD2. CDR3 length equals 15 residues. Looked up from germline, CDR1 is LGHNA and CDR2 is YSLEER. V lost 3 bases to trimming and J lost 7 bases; unmatched junction nucleotides: 6. CDR3 nucleotide sequence: TGCGCCAGCAGCCAGGCTAGCGGGAGCTTGAACATTCAGTACTTC. This sequence encodes CASSQASGSLNIQYF.

This clonotype was seen a few times. The chain has TRBV12-3 or TRBV12-4 and TRBJ2-7; tentative D call: TRBD2 (6 bases). Trimming cost V 0 bases and J 4 bases, with 13 bases left between them. The CDR3 spans 15 residues. The CDR3: CASSLAVLGGYEQYF. The CDR3 bases are TGTGCCAGCAGTTTAGCCGTACTCGGGGGTTACGAGCAGTACTTC.

The CDR3 DNA reads as TGCGCCAGCGTCGCACCCCCGACAGGGTTCAATGAGCAGTTCTTC. Protein sequence: CASVAPPTGFNEQFF. This sequence joins TRBV23-1 and TRBJ2-1; 7 bases line up with TRBD1. TRBV23-1 is labeled an ORF, and its function is uncertain. V gave up 8 bases and J gave up 6 bases; unmatched junction bases: 13. The CDR3 has 15 residues.

V is TRBV7-8 and J is TRBJ2-3; either TRBD1 or TRBD2 may supply D (5 bases each). Germline V CDR1 and CDR2: SGHVS, FQNEAQ. The CDR3 is 15 amino acids. Trimming took off 4 bases at V and 2 bases at J, with 13 bases between the two ends. CDR3 sequence reads: CASSWGTGNTDTQYF. CDR3 nucleotides: TGTGCCAGCAGCTGGGGCACGGGGAACACAGATACGCAGTATTTT.

This clonotype has a count of ten or more. The chain carries TRBV27 and TRBJ1-2; 10 bases align to TRBD1. CDR1 is MNHEY, CDR2 SMNVEV, per germline (reference sequence). V gave up 3 bases and J gave up 5 bases; unmatched junction bases: 3. The CDR3 covers 14 residues. CDR3 nucleotide sequence: TGTGCCAGCAGTTTCTGGGGACAGGGGTATGGCTACACCTTC. The encoded protein is CASSFWGQGYGYTF.